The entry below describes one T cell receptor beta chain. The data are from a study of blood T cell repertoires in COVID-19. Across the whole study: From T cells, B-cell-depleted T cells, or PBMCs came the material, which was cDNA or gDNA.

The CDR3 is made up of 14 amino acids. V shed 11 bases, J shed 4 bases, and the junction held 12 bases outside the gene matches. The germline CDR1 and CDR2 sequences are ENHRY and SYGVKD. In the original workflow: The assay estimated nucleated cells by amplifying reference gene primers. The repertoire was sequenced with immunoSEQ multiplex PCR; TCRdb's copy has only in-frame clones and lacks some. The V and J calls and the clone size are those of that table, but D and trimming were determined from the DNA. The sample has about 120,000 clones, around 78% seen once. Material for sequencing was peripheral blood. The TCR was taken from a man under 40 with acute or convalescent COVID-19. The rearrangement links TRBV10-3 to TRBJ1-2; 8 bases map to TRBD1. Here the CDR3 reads CASAEYTGGYGYTF. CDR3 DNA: TGTGCCTCGGCCGAGTATACAGGGGGCTATGGCTACACCTTC.